Below are 7 T cell receptor beta chains sequenced from a single sample in a study of T cell changes during pregnancy in multiple sclerosis. Here immunoSEQ multiplex PCR was the method, and the copy in TCRdb shows in-frame clones only, minus some. This sample carries 85,000 to 90,000 clones, 94% of them seen once, and the ten largest clones take around 1.7%. The sequences come from peripheral blood, collected after pregnancy. Every receptor here comes from a female donor in good health, enrolled as a control in a pregnancy study.

V gene TRBV2 combines with J gene TRBJ2-2, with 8 bases fitting TRBD1. The CDR3 has 15 residues. The V and J ends lost 5 bases and 5 bases, in that order; junction bases with no gene match: 7. Looked up from germline, CDR1 is SNHLY and CDR2 is FYNNEI. This CDR3 reads CASSQTGDVTGELFF. As DNA, the CDR3 is TGTGCCAGCAGTCAGACAGGGGATGTGACCGGGGAGCTGTTTTTT.

The chain joins TRBV30 to TRBJ2-7; D is ambiguous. With 3 bases removed from V and 1 base from J, the gap between germline ends came to 7 bases. The germline V gene has CDR1 GTSNPN and CDR2 SVGIG (reference sequence). The CDR3 totals 12 residues. The CDR3 loop reads CAWSPVSYEQYF. The DNA for the CDR3 is TGTGCCTGGAGCCCGGTTTCCTACGAGCAGTACTTC.

This clone was recorded only once. This chain links TRBV28 with TRBJ2-7; 8 bases are a match to TRBD1. Losses at the gene ends were 3 bases for V and 4 bases for J; bases not matched to a gene: 5. Germline CDR1 MDHEN, CDR2 SYDVKM. This CDR3 contains 14 residues. DNA of the CDR3: TGTGCCAGCAGTTTCGCAGGGGGCGCTTACGAGCAGTACTTC. Residues: CASSFAGGAYEQYF.

The gene calls are TRBV21-1 and TRBJ2-5; the table gives TRBD2 as D, unverified against the DNA. TRBV21-1 is flagged as a pseudogene. The CDR3 is 14 residues long. CDR3 DNA: TGTGCCAGCAGCAAAGCGTCGGGAAGGGAGACCCAGTACTTC. Protein sequence: CASSKASGRETQYF.

The chain joins TRBV5-1 to TRBJ1-2; D remains unclear. The CDR3 length is 11 residues. Germline CDR1 SGHRS, CDR2 YFSETQ. V gave up 1 base and J gave up 7 bases, with 5 bases separating them. CDR3 loop: CASSLRGGYTF. The DNA of the CDR3 is TGCGCCAGCAGCTTGCGGGGTGGCTACACCTTC.

The chain couples TRBV7-8 to TRBJ1-4, with D possibly TRBD1 on 5 matching bases. This CDR3 contains 15 residues. Trimming removed 5 bases from V and 5 bases from J, with 15 bases in between. Germline V gene data show CDR1 as SGHVS and CDR2 as FQNEAQ. CDR3: CASSGTGVWNEKLFF. CDR3 nucleotide sequence: TGTGCCAGCAGCGGAACGGGGGTGTGGAATGAAAAACTGTTTTTT.

The chain joins TRBV28 to TRBJ2-2; D not resolved. This CDR3 is 14 amino acids long. Trimming left V 7 bases short and J 4 bases short, with 13 bases between. CDR1 and CDR2 (germline): MDHEN, SYDVKM. In DNA, the CDR3 is TGTGCCAGCAACCCGGGTGGATTCACCGGGGAGCTGTTTTTT. Its translation: CASNPGGFTGELFF.